Listed below are T cell receptor beta chains from one sample, sequenced in a study of CD4 T cells in relation to SARS-CoV-2 and coronaviruses. No antigen has been assigned to these receptors. The method was immunoSEQ multiplex PCR; TCRdb's version includes in-frame clones alone and lacks a portion of them. The data contain over 25,000 clones, around three quarters of them singletons. Sequenced: CD4+ T cells from PBMCs, cultured in vitro. All receptors come from a human donor in good health. CDR3s include the opening cysteine and the closing phenylalanine or tryptophan. The D gene is left open where the match is weak. Only part of the rows carry a size: once, few, many, or a class if the clone is expanded.

j_gene | v_gene | d_gene | len | abundance | CDR3nt | CDR3aa
TRBJ1-5 | TRBV7-9 | - | 15 | - | TGTGCCAGCAGCCCCGGGGCAGCTAGCAATCAGCCCCAGCATTTT | CASSPGAASNQPQHF
TRBJ2-3 | TRBV11-2 | - | 15 | - | TGTGCCAGCAGCTTAGCACAGGTTAGCACAGATACGCAGTATTTT | CASSLAQVSTDTQYF
TRBJ1-1 | TRBV6-4 | - | 12 | - | TGTGCCAGCAGTGACAGGGTGGGACCAGCTTTCTTT | CASSDRVGPAFF
TRBJ1-1 | TRBV19 | TRBD1 | 16 | - | TGTGCCAGTAGTATAGAGTCAGGGGGCCCGAACACTGAAGCTTTCTTT | CASSIESGGPNTEAFF
TRBJ1-5 | TRBV7-8 | TRBD1 | 15 | once | TGTGCCAGCAGCTCAATGACAGGGGACGATCAGCCCCAGCATTTT | CASSSMTGDDQPQHF
TRBJ2-5 | TRBV2 | - | 13 | few | TGTGCCAGCAGTAGGGACAATCAAGAGACCCAGTACTTC | CASSRDNQETQYF
TRBJ1-6 | TRBV12-3/TRBV12-4 | - | 13 | - | TGTGCCAGCGGGTCAGGGGTCTGGTCACCCCTCCACTTT | CASGSGVWSPLHF
TRBJ1-5 | TRBV7-9 | - | 18 | - | TGTGCCAGCAGCCTAATCTCCACCGGGACGGGGCCCCATCAGCCCCAGCATTTT | CASSLISTGTGPHQPQHF
TRBJ1-2 | TRBV7-9 | - | 14 | few | TGTGCCAGCAGCCCCGGGCCATGGAGGGAGGGCTACACCTTC | CASSPGPWREGYTF
TRBJ1-5 | TRBV6-1 | - | 15 | - | TGTGCCAGCAGTGAAGCGCATGGGATCGAGCAGCCCCAGCATTTT | CASSEAHGIEQPQHF
TRBJ2-7 | TRBV6-2/TRBV6-3 | - | 16 | few | TGTGCCAGCAGCTCCCCGGGTTTAGGGCAGTCCTACGAGCAGTACTTC | CASSSPGLGQSYEQYF
TRBJ2-7 | TRBV10-3 | TRBD2 | 16 | - | TGTGCCATCAGTGACCCTACGGGAGGGGCCTCCTACGAGCAGTACTTC | CAISDPTGGASYEQYF
TRBJ2-2 | TRBV5-1 | - | 13 | once | TGCGCCAGCAGCTTTGACAGCCCCGGGGAGCTGTTTTTT | CASSFDSPGELFF
TRBJ2-7 | TRBV2 | TRBD1 | 16 | - | TGTGCCAGCAGTGATACACCGGGACAGGGTTCCTACGAGCAGTACTTC | CASSDTPGQGSYEQYF
TRBJ1-2 | TRBV10-3 | - | 13 | few | TGTGCCATGACGATGCGGGAGAACTATGGCTACACCTTC | CAMTMRENYGYTF
TRBJ2-3 | TRBV24-1 | - | 11 | - | TGTGCCACCAGTGATTTCGATACGCAGTATTTT | CATSDFDTQYF
TRBJ2-3 | TRBV25-1 | TRBD2 | 17 | - | TGTGCCAGCAGTGAATTTTTAGCGGGGGGGTGGGGAGATACGCAGTATTTT | CASSEFLAGGWGDTQYF
TRBJ2-1 | TRBV19 | TRBD2 | 15 | - | TGTGCCAGTAGTCGAGGCGGGAGTGCGGGCAATGAGCAGTTCTTC | CASSRGGSAGNEQFF
TRBJ1-2 | TRBV5-6 | TRBD1 | 16 | - | TGTGCCAGCAGCTTTGGGACAGGGAGATCGGGCTATGGCTACACCTTC | CASSFGTGRSGYGYTF
TRBJ1-1 | TRBV5-1 | - | 15 | - | TGCGCCAGCAGCTTGGAACCGCGGATGAACACTGAAGCTTTCTTT | CASSLEPRMNTEAFF
TRBJ2-2 | TRBV7-9 | TRBD1 | 17 | - | TGTGCCAGCAGCCCAGACCTCCGGGACAGTAACACCGGGGAGCTGTTTTTT | CASSPDLRDSNTGELFF
TRBJ2-7 | TRBV19 | - | 16 | - | TGTGCCAGTAGTATAGGAGGACAAGACCGGAGCTACGAGCAGTACTTC | CASSIGGQDRSYEQYF
TRBJ1-4 | TRBV12-3/TRBV12-4 | - | 11 | - | TGTGCCAGCAGCCCGCGGGAGCAACTGTTTTTT | CASSPREQLFF
TRBJ2-2 | TRBV11-1 | - | 15 | - | TGTGCCAGCAGCTTAGTTGGTGGGGGCACCGGGGAGCTGTTTTTT | CASSLVGGGTGELFF
TRBJ2-6 | TRBV19 | - | 17 | - | TGTGCCACCCAACCGGCGGGACGAACCTCTGGGGCCAACGTCCTGACTTTC | CATQPAGRTSGANVLTF
TRBJ2-1 | TRBV18 | TRBD2 | 17 | - | TGTGCCAGCTCACCTGCTAGCGGGGGGTTATCCTACAATGAGCAGTTCTTC | CASSPASGGLSYNEQFF
TRBJ2-5 | TRBV4-2 | - | 13 | - | TGTGCCAGCAGCCAAGAAAGGGTGGAGACCCAGTACTTC | CASSQERVETQYF
TRBJ1-1 | TRBV18 | - | 13 | - | TGTGCCAGCTCAAGCCAGAAGAACACTGAAGCTTTCTTT | CASSSQKNTEAFF
TRBJ2-5 | TRBV9 | TRBD2 | 15 | - | TGTGCCAGCAGCCCTAGCGGGATGTACCAAGAGACCCAGTACTTC | CASSPSGMYQETQYF
TRBJ1-4 | TRBV30 | TRBD1 | 14 | - | TGTGCCTGGAGTAGGAGACAGGGAGGTGAAAAACTGTTTTTT | CAWSRRQGGEKLFF